This is a list of T cell receptor beta chains from one sample in a study of neoadjuvant nivolumab and ipilimumab in lung cancer. The protocol was immunoSEQ multiplex PCR, while the TCRdb copy is restricted to in-frame clones and leaves out a portion. Seen here are fewer than 15,000 clones, under 97% observed once, and the top ten hold roughly 2.7%. The material sequenced was peripheral blood, taken after neoadjuvant nivolumab, alone or with ipilimumab, at or shortly before surgery. Receptor source: an adult with non-small cell lung cancer. The CDR3 runs from the conserved cysteine through the conserved F or W. A D gene is named only where the DNA matches it firmly. The listing skips clone size in some rows; elsewhere it reads once, few, many or a size class.

clone size,D gene,V gene,J gene,CDR3 protein,CDR3 DNA
-,TRBD2,TRBV18,TRBJ2-5,CASSPQLPGGLAETQYF,TGTGCCAGCTCACCACAGTTGCCGGGAGGTTTAGCAGAGACCCAGTACTTC
-,TRBD1,TRBV29-1,TRBJ2-1,CSVLRDRGNEQFF,TGCAGCGTGCTCCGGGACAGGGGCAATGAGCAGTTCTTC
-,-,TRBV9,TRBJ1-2,CASSVTGTAGYGYTF,TGTGCCAGCAGCGTAACAGGGACTGCTGGGTATGGCTACACCTTC
-,-,TRBV7-6,TRBJ2-5,CASSLALVRETQYF,TGTGCCAGCAGCTTAGCCCTCGTTCGAGAGACCCAGTACTTC
-,-,TRBV7-2,TRBJ1-4,CASSFGTSRGKLFF,TGTGCCAGCAGCTTCGGGACATCGAGGGGAAAACTGTTTTTT
-,TRBD2,TRBV7-2,TRBJ2-5,CASSFGGGGTTETQYF,TGTGCCAGCAGCTTTGGGGGGGGAGGAACAACGGAGACCCAGTACTTC
once,-,TRBV5-8,TRBJ2-5,CASSSHRWTTETQYF,TGTGCCAGCAGCTCCCACAGGTGGACGACGGAGACCCAGTACTTC
-,-,TRBV5-1,TRBJ2-7,CASSLASGDYEQYF,TGCGCCAGCAGCTTGGCGTCAGGGGACTACGAGCAGTACTTC
-,TRBD1,TRBV27,TRBJ2-7,CASSRAGTGVYEQYF,TGTGCCAGCAGTCGTGCCGGGACAGGGGTTTACGAGCAGTACTTC
-,TRBD1,TRBV30,TRBJ2-7,CAWDRGTPYEQYF,TGTGCCTGGGACAGGGGAACCCCCTACGAGCAGTACTTC
-,-,TRBV25-1,TRBJ2-5,CASSEFFPRSQETQYF,TGTGCCAGCAGTGAATTTTTCCCACGCAGCCAAGAGACCCAGTACTTC
-,TRBD1,TRBV19,TRBJ2-1,CASTSGTGPLRLFF,TGTGCCAGTACCTCCGGGACAGGGCCCCTTCGATTGTTCTTC
-,TRBD1,TRBV28,TRBJ2-3,CASRTGQGGDTQYF,TGTGCCAGCAGGACCGGACAGGGGGGAGATACGCAGTATTTT
-,-,TRBV7-8,TRBJ2-7,CASSLGQNVNEQYF,TGTGCCAGCAGCTTAGGCCAAAACGTGAACGAGCAGTACTTC
-,-,TRBV4-2,TRBJ1-2,CASSQDRADAWYGYTF,TGTGCCAGCAGCCAAGACCGGGCCGACGCTTGGTATGGCTACACCTTC
-,-,TRBV11-2,TRBJ2-5,CASSPAMPGETQYF,TGTGCCAGCAGCCCCGCGATGCCGGGGGAGACCCAGTACTTC